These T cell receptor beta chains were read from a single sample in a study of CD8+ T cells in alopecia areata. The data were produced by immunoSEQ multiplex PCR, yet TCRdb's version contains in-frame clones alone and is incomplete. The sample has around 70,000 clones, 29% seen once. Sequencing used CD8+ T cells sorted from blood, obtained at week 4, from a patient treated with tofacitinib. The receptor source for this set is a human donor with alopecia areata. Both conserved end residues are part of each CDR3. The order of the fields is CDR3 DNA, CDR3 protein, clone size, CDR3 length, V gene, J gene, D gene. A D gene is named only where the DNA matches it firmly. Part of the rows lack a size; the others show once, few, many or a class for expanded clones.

DNA: TGTGCCAGCAGCGCAGGGAACTATGGCTACACCTTC
CDR3: CASSAGNYGYTF
size: -
length: 12
V: TRBV9
J: TRBJ1-2
D: -

DNA: TGTGCCAGCAGCTTAGCGTTGAATGAGCAGTTCTTC
CDR3: CASSLALNEQFF
size: -
length: 12
V: TRBV7-6
J: TRBJ2-1
D: -

DNA: TGCAGCGTCTCGGGACACCCCGAGAACACCGGGGAGCTGTTTTTT
CDR3: CSVSGHPENTGELFF
size: -
length: 15
V: TRBV29-1
J: TRBJ2-2
D: -

DNA: TGTGCCAGCAGCACACAGGGAAGGGGGCACACCGGGGAGCTGTTTTTT
CDR3: CASSTQGRGHTGELFF
size: many
length: 16
V: TRBV7-3
J: TRBJ2-2
D: TRBD1

DNA: TGCAGCGTTGAAGATCCCCCCCGCAGAGGAGAAAAAAACATTCAGTACTTC
CDR3: CSVEDPPRRGEKNIQYF
size: few
length: 17
V: TRBV29-1
J: TRBJ2-4
D: -

DNA: TGTGCCAGCAGCTTGCAATGGGACAATAACTATGGCTACACCTTC
CDR3: CASSLQWDNNYGYTF
size: many
length: 15
V: TRBV5-4
J: TRBJ1-2
D: -

DNA: TGCAGCGTTGAACTAGCGGGGTCTCCCTACAATGAGCAGTTCTTC
CDR3: CSVELAGSPYNEQFF
size: few
length: 15
V: TRBV29-1
J: TRBJ2-1
D: TRBD2

DNA: TGCAGCGTGGCCAGGCAGCGAGCCTACGAGCAGTACTTC
CDR3: CSVARQRAYEQYF
size: -
length: 13
V: TRBV29-1
J: TRBJ2-7
D: -

DNA: TGTGCCAGCAGTTTCTTTCCGACAACTAATGAAAAACTGTTTTTT
CDR3: CASSFFPTTNEKLFF
size: few
length: 15
V: TRBV27
J: TRBJ1-4
D: -

DNA: TGTGCCAGCAGCTTAGGAGGGGGGCCCCAGCATTTT
CDR3: CASSLGGGPQHF
size: -
length: 12
V: TRBV7-6
J: TRBJ1-5
D: -

DNA: TGTGCCAGCAGTGAGTGGCTACAAGAGACCCAGTACTTC
CDR3: CASSEWLQETQYF
size: few
length: 13
V: TRBV27
J: TRBJ2-5
D: -

DNA: TGTGCCTGGAGCCAGGACAGCACCGGGGAGCTGTTTTTT
CDR3: CAWSQDSTGELFF
size: -
length: 13
V: TRBV30
J: TRBJ2-2
D: -

DNA: TGTGCCAGCAGCTTCCAAGGGGGGAACACCATATATTTT
CDR3: CASSFQGGNTIYF
size: few
length: 13
V: TRBV5-6
J: TRBJ1-3
D: -

DNA: TGTGCCTGGGGAGAGGGGGGCAATCAGCCCCAGCATTTT
CDR3: CAWGEGGNQPQHF
size: -
length: 13
V: TRBV30
J: TRBJ1-5
D: -

DNA: TGTGCCTGGAGTCCGGGATTCACCGGGGAGCTGTTTTTT
CDR3: CAWSPGFTGELFF
size: -
length: 13
V: TRBV30
J: TRBJ2-2
D: -

DNA: TGTGCCAGCAGCCCAACGGATGGATCCTACGAGCAGTACTTC
CDR3: CASSPTDGSYEQYF
size: few
length: 14
V: TRBV9
J: TRBJ2-7
D: -

DNA: TGTGCCAGTAGTGGAGGGACCCAGTACTTC
CDR3: CASSGGTQYF
size: -
length: 10
V: TRBV19
J: TRBJ2-5
D: -

DNA: TGCAGCGTTGAAGATCCGGACACCTCGAACACCGGGGAGCTGTTTTTT
CDR3: CSVEDPDTSNTGELFF
size: -
length: 16
V: TRBV29-1
J: TRBJ2-2
D: -

DNA: TGCAGCGTTCGGACAGGGGGACAAGAGACCCAGTACTTC
CDR3: CSVRTGGQETQYF
size: few
length: 13
V: TRBV29-1
J: TRBJ2-5
D: TRBD1

DNA: TGCAGCGTTGAAGATAGGGCGGGGGACTATGGCTACACCTTC
CDR3: CSVEDRAGDYGYTF
size: few
length: 14
V: TRBV29-1
J: TRBJ1-2
D: -

DNA: TGCAGCGCCGAGGGCGGGAGTGGAAACGAGCAGTACTTC
CDR3: CSAEGGSGNEQYF
size: few
length: 13
V: TRBV29-1
J: TRBJ2-7
D: TRBD2

DNA: TGTGCCAGCAGTGAAGCTTCCGTGTGGGAGACCCAGTACTTC
CDR3: CASSEASVWETQYF
size: -
length: 14
V: TRBV6-1
J: TRBJ2-5
D: -

DNA: TGCAGCGCCCTAGACAGTTTCGCTTTCTTT
CDR3: CSALDSFAFF
size: few
length: 10
V: TRBV29-1
J: TRBJ1-1
D: -

DNA: TGTGCCAGCAGCCAGACAGGGGGGACCTACGAGCAGTACTTC
CDR3: CASSQTGGTYEQYF
size: few
length: 14
V: TRBV14
J: TRBJ2-7
D: TRBD1

DNA: TGTGCCAGCACCTTACTGGCCAACGTCCTGACTTTC
CDR3: CASTLLANVLTF
size: -
length: 12
V: TRBV2
J: TRBJ2-6
D: -

DNA: TGTGCCAGCAGCTTAGGGGCCGGAGAGCCCCAGCATTTT
CDR3: CASSLGAGEPQHF
size: -
length: 13
V: TRBV7-9
J: TRBJ1-5
D: -

DNA: TGTGCCAGCAGTTTAATCCACGAGCAGTACTTC
CDR3: CASSLIHEQYF
size: -
length: 11
V: TRBV27
J: TRBJ2-7
D: -

DNA: TGTGCCAGCAGCGAGACAGGGGGGTCGAACACTGAAGCTTTCTTT
CDR3: CASSETGGSNTEAFF
size: -
length: 15
V: TRBV11-2
J: TRBJ1-1
D: TRBD1

DNA: TGTGCCACCGCGACTAGCGCCTACGAGCAGTACTTC
CDR3: CATATSAYEQYF
size: -
length: 12
V: TRBV25-1
J: TRBJ2-7
D: TRBD2

DNA: TGTGCCACCAGCAGAGATGGGACTAGCGGGAGCGGGCTTGAGCAGTTCTTC
CDR3: CATSRDGTSGSGLEQFF
size: -
length: 17
V: TRBV15
J: TRBJ2-1
D: TRBD2

DNA: TGTGCCAGCAGCGTAGAAGGCTTTGGAGAGCAGTTCTTC
CDR3: CASSVEGFGEQFF
size: few
length: 13
V: TRBV9
J: TRBJ2-1
D: -

DNA: TGTGCCAGCAGCTCATCCGGGACAGGGGCCACTGAAGCTTTCTTT
CDR3: CASSSSGTGATEAFF
size: once
length: 15
V: TRBV9
J: TRBJ1-1
D: TRBD1

DNA: TGTGCCAGCAGCTTAGGCGACAGGAATAACTATGGCTACACCTTC
CDR3: CASSLGDRNNYGYTF
size: -
length: 15
V: TRBV7-2
J: TRBJ1-2
D: -

DNA: TGTGCCAGCCAGGGGGACAGGGGGTCCAATGAGCAGTTCTTC
CDR3: CASQGDRGSNEQFF
size: few
length: 14
V: TRBV27
J: TRBJ2-1
D: TRBD1

DNA: TGTGCCAGCAGCCATGCGGGCGAGGTGCGGGAGCAGTTCTTC
CDR3: CASSHAGEVREQFF
size: -
length: 14
V: TRBV11-2
J: TRBJ2-1
D: -

DNA: TGTGCCAGCGCTTCCGGGGCCCACCGCTACACCTTC
CDR3: CASASGAHRYTF
size: few
length: 12
V: TRBV7-9
J: TRBJ1-2
D: -